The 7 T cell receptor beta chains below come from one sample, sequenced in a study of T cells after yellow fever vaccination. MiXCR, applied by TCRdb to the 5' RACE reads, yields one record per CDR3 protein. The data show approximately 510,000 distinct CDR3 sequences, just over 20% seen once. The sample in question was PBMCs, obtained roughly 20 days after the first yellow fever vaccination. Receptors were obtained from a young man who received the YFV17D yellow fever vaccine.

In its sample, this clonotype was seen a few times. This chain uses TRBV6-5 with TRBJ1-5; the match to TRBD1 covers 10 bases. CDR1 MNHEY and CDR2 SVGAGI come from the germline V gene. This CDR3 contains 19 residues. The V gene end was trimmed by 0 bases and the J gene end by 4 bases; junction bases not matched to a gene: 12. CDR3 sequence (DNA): TGTGCCAGCAGTTACTCGATTCGGGACAGGGGTGAGGCGAATCAGCCCCAGCATTTT. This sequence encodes CASSYSIRDRGEANQPQHF.

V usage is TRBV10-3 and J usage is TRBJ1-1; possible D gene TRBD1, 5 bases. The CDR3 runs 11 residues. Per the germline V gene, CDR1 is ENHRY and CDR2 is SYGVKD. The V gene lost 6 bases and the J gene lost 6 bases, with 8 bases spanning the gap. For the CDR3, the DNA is TGTGCCATCAGCCGGGACTCTGAAGCTTTCTTT. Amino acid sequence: CAISRDSEAFF.

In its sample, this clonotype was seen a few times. In DNA form, the CDR3 reads TGCGCCAGCAGCCAAGATACTCTCGGGAAATACAATGAGCAGTTCTTC. Encoded protein: CASSQDTLGKYNEQFF. The chain carries TRBV4-1 and TRBJ2-1; D perhaps matches TRBD2 (5 bases). Trimming removed 0 bases at V and 4 bases at J, with 13 bases between. Germline CDR1 reads MGHRA; CDR2 reads YSYEKL. This CDR3 has 16 residues.

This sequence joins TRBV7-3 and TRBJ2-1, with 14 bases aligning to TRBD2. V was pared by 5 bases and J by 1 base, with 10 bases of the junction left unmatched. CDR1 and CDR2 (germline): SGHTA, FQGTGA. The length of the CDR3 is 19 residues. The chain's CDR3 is CASSPGLAGVTGSYNEQFF. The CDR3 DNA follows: TGTGCCAGCAGCCCGGGACTAGCGGGGGTCACCGGGTCCTACAATGAGCAGTTCTTC.

This chain's CDR3 is CASSLSQLNEKLFF. The CDR3 DNA is TGTGCCAGCAGTTTGAGCCAGCTTAATGAAAAACTGTTTTTT. This sequence joins TRBV28 and TRBJ1-4; no reliable D call. CDR1 and CDR2 from the germline V gene are MDHEN and SYDVKM. The CDR3 is 14 residues long. V was pared by 3 bases and J by 4 bases, with 9 bases between.

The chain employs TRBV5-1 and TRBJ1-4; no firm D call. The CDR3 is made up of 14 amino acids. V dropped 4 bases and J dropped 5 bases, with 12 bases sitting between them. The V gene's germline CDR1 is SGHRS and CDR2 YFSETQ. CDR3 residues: CASSLSQGNEKLFF. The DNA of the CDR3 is TGCGCCAGCAGCCTGTCACAAGGGAATGAAAAACTGTTTTTT.

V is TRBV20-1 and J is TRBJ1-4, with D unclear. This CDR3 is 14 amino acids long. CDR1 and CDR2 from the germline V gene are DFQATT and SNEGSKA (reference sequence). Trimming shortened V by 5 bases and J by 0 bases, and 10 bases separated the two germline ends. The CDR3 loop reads CSAPIDSTNEKLFF. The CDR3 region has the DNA TGCAGTGCTCCCATCGACTCAACTAATGAAAAACTGTTTTTT.